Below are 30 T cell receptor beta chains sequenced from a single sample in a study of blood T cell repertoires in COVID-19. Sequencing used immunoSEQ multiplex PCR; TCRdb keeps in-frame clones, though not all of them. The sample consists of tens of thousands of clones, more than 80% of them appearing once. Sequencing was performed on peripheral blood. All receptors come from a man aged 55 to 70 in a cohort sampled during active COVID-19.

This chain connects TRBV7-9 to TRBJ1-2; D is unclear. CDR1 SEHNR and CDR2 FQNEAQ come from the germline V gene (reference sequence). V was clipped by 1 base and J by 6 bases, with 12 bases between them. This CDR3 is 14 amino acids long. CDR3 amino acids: CASSLGNLGNGYTF. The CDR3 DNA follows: TGTGCCAGCAGCTTAGGTAATCTAGGAAATGGCTACACCTTC.

CDR3 bases: TGTGCCAGCACCCATGGTTGGGGCGGCTACGAGCAGTACTTC. Its protein is CASTHGWGGYEQYF. J is TRBJ2-7 and V is TRBV6-6, with a possible D match to TRBD1 (5 bases). The germline V and J ends were trimmed by 7 bases and 3 bases, with 16 bases remaining between them. Germline CDR1 is MNHNY and CDR2 is SVGAGI (reference sequence). The CDR3 has 14 amino acids.

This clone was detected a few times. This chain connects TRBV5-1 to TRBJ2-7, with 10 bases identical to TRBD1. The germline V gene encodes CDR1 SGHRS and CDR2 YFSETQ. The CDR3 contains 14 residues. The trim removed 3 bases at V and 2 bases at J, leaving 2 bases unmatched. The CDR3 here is CASSSGQGPYEQYF. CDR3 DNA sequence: TGCGCCAGCAGCTCGGGACAGGGGCCCTACGAGCAGTACTTC.

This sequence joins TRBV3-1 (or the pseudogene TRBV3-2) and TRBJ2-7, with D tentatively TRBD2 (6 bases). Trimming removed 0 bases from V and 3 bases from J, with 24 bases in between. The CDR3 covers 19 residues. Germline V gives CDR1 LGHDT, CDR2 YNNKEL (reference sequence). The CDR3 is CASSQEGLLGAGRNYEQYF. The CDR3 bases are TGTGCCAGCAGCCAAGAAGGACTATTGGGCGCGGGACGAAACTACGAGCAGTACTTC.

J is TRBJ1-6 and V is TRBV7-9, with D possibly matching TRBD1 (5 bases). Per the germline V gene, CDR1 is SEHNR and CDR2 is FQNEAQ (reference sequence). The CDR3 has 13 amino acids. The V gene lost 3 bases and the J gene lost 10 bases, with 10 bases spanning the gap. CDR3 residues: CASSLSGESPLHF. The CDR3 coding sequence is TGTGCCAGCAGCTTGTCGGGGGAATCACCCCTCCACTTT.

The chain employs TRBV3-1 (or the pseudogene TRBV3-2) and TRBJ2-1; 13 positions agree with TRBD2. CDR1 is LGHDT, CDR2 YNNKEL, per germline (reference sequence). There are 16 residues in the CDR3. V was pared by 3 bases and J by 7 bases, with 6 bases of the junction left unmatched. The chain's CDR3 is CASSQGLAGLGNEQFF. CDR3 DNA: TGTGCCAGCAGCCAGGGACTAGCGGGGCTGGGAAATGAGCAGTTCTTC.

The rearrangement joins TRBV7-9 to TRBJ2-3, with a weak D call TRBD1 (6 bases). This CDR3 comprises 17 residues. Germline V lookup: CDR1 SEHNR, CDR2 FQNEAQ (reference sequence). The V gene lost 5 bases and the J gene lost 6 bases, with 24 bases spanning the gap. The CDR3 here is CASSPQTGWTLTDTQYF. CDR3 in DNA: TGTGCCAGCAGCCCCCAGACAGGTTGGACTCTCACCGATACGCAGTATTTT.

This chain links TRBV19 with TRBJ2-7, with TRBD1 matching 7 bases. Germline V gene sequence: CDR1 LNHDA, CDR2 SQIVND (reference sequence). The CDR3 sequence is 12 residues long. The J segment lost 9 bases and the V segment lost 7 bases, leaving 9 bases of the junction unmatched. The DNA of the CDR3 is TGTGCCAGTACCTCGCAGACAGGGCTGCAGTACTTC. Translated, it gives CASTSQTGLQYF.

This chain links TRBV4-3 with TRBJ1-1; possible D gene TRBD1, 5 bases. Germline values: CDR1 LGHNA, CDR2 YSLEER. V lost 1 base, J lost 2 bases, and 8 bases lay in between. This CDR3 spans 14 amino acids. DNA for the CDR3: TGCGCCAGCAGCCAAGTGGGGCGCAACACTGAAGCTTTCTTT. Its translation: CASSQVGRNTEAFF.

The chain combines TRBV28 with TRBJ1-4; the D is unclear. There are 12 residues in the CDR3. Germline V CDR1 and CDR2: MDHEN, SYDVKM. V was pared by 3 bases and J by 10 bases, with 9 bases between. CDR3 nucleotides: TGTGCCAGCAGTTTGCCGGCAGGAAAACTGTTTTTT. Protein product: CASSLPAGKLFF. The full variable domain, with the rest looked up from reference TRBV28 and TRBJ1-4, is DVKVTQSSRYLVKRTGEKVFLECVQDMDHENMFWYRQDPGLGLRLIYFSYDVKMKEKGDIPEGYSVSREKKERFSLILESASTNQTSMYLCASSLPAGKLFFGSGTQLSVL.

As DNA, the CDR3 is TGTGCCAGCAGCACGACAGTTCAAGAGACCCAGTACTTC. Its protein is CASSTTVQETQYF. V gene TRBV7-3 combines with J gene TRBJ2-5; TRBD1 is a possible D gene (5 bases). CDR1 is SGHTA and CDR2 is FQGTGA in the germline V gene. The CDR3 is 13 amino acids. V was trimmed by 5 bases and J by 2 bases, leaving 9 bases between them.

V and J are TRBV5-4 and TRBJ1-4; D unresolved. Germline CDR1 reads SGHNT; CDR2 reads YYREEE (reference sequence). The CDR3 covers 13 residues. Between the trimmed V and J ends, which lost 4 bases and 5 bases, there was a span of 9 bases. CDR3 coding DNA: TGTGCCAGCAGCCCGGCCAGGAATGAAAAACTGTTTTTT. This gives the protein CASSPARNEKLFF.

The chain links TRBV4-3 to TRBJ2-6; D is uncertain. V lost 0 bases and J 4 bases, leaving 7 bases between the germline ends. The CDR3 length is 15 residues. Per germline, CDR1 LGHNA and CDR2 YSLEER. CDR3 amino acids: CASSQDGGGANVLTF. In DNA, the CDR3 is TGCGCCAGCAGCCAAGATGGCGGAGGGGCCAACGTCCTGACTTTC.

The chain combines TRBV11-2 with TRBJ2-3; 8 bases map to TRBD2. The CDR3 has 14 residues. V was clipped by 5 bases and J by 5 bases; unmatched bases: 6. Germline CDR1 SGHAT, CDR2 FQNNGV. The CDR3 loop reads CASSPGGVGDTQYF. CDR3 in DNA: TGTGCCAGCAGCCCGGGAGGGGTAGGAGATACGCAGTATTTT.

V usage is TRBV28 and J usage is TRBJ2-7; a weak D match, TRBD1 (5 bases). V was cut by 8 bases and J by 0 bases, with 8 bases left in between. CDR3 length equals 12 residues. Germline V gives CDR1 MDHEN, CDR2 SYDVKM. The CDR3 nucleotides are TGTGCCAGCCTGGGGCGCTCCTACGAGCAGTACTTC. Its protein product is CASLGRSYEQYF.

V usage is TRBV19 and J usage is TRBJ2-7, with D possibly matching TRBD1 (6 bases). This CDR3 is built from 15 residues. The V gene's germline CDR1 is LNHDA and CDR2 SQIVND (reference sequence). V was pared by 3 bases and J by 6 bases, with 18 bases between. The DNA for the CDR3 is TGTGCCAGTAGTATTGACCACGTCGCAGGGGCCGAGCAGTACTTC. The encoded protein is CASSIDHVAGAEQYF.

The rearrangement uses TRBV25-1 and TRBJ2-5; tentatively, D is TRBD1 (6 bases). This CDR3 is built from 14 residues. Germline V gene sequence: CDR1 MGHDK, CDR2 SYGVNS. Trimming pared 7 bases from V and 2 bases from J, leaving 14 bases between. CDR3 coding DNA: TGTGCCAGCACCCCCAGGGGCCCTCAAGAGACCCAGTACTTC. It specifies CASTPRGPQETQYF.

The CDR3 spells CASSSRFGYTF. CDR3 sequence (DNA): TGTGCCAGCAGCTCGAGGTTCGGCTACACCTTC. The chain carries TRBV28 and TRBJ1-2; D gene uncertain. V lost 6 bases and J lost 8, with 10 bases in between. The CDR3 loop spans 11 amino acids. CDR1 is MDHEN and CDR2 is SYDVKM in the germline V gene.

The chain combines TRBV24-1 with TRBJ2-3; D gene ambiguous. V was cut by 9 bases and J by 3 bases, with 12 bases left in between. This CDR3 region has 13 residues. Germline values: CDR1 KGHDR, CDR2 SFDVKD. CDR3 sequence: CATAAARTDTQYF. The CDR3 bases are TGTGCCACCGCGGCAGCTAGAACAGATACGCAGTATTTT.

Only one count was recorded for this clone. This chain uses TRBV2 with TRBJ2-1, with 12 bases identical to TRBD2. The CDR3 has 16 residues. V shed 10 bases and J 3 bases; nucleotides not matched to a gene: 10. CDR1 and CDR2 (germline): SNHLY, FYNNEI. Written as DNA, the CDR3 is TGTGCCACCACACCACAACTAGCGGGAGGCTACAATGAGCAGTTCTTC. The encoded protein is CATTPQLAGGYNEQFF.

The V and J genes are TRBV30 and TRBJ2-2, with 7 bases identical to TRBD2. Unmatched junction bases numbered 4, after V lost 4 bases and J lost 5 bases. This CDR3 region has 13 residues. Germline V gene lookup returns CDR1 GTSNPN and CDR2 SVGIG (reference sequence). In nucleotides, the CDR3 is TGTGCCTGGACCCGGGGGGTTACCGGGGAGCTGTTTTTT. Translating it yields CAWTRGVTGELFF. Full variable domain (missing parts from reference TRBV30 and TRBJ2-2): SQTIHQWPATLVQPVGSPLSLECTVEGTSNPNLYWYRQAAGRGLQLLFYSVGIGQISSEVPQNLSASRPQDRQFILSSKKLLLSDSGFYLCAWTRGVTGELFFGEGSRLTVL.

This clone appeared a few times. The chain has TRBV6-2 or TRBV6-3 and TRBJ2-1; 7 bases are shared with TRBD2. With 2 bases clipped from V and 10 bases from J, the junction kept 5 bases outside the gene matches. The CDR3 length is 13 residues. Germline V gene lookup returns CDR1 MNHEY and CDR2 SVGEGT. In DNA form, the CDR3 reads TGTGCCAGCAGTTACGGGAGGGCGAGGGAGCAGTTCTTC. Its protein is CASSYGRAREQFF.

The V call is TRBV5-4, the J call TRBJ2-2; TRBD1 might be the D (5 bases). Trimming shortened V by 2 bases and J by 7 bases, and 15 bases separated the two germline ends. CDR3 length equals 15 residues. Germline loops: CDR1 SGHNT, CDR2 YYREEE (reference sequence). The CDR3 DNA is TGTGCCAGCAGCTTAAGGGGAACGTCAGGCGGGGAGCTGTTTTTT. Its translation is CASSLRGTSGGELFF.

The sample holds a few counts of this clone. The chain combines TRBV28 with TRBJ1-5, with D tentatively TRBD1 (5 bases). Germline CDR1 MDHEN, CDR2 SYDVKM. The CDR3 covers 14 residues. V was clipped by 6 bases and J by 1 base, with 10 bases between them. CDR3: CASSSGGSNQPQHF. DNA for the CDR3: TGTGCCAGCAGCTCCGGGGGGAGCAATCAGCCCCAGCATTTT.

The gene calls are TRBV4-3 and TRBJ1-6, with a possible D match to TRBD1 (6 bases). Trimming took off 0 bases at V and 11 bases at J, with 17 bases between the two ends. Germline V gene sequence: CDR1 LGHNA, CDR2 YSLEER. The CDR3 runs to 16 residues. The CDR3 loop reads CASSQDPQQGRAPLHF. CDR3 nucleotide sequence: TGCGCCAGCAGCCAAGATCCCCAACAGGGTCGGGCACCCCTCCACTTT.

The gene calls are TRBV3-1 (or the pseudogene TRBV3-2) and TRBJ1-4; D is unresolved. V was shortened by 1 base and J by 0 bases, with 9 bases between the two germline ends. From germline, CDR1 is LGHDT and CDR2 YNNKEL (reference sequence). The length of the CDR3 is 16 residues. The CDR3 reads CASSQVSRATNEKLFF. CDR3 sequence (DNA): TGTGCCAGCAGCCAAGTTTCGCGGGCAACTAATGAAAAACTGTTTTTT.

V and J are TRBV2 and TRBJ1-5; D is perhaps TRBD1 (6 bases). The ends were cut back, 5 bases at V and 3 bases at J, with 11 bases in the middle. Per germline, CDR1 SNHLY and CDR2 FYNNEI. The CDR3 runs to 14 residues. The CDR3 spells CASSNTGYNQPQHF. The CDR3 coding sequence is TGTGCCAGCAGTAACACAGGGTACAATCAGCCCCAGCATTTT.

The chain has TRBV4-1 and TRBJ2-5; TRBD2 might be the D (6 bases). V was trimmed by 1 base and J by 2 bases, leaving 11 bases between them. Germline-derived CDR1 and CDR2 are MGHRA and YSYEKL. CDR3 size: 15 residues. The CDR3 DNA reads TGCGCCAGCAGCCAAGTCCTGGGACTTCAAGAGACCCAGTACTTC. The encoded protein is CASSQVLGLQETQYF.

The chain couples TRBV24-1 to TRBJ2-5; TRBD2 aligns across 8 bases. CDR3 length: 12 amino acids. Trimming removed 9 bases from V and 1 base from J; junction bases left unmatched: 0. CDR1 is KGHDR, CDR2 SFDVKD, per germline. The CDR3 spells CATGTSQETQYF. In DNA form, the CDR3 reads TGTGCCACCGGGACTAGCCAAGAGACCCAGTACTTC.

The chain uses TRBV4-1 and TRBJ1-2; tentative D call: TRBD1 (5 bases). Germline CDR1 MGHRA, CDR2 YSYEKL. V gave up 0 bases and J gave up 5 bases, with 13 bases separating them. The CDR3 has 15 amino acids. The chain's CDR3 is CASSQDRQSTYGYTF. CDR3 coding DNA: TGCGCCAGCAGCCAAGACCGACAGTCGACATATGGCTACACCTTC.